Listed here is a single T cell receptor (beta chain). Its antigen is as yet unknown. Previously published methods and listed TCR primers were used for the bulk TCR libraries. TCRdb reprocessed the PCR reads with MiXCR, giving one entry per CDR3 protein. The sample holds 85,000 to 120,000 distinct CDR3 sequences, about a third seen once. This record comes from a study of molecular identifiers for immune sequencing clone quantification. The wider study: For replicates, RNA isolated from roughly 20,000 or 100,000 naive CD8 cells was divided into five portions, of which four were sequenced.

General study results and limits: Among effectors, clones above 20 RNA copies held over 97% of molecules; among naive cells, under 1%.

Sequencing used naive CD8+ T cells from blood, with Jurkat cell RNA spiked in. Subset indicated: FACS-sorted CD8+CD4-CCR7+CD45RA+ naive T cells. This receptor was taken from a human donor in good health. Some libraries in this study had Jurkat cell RNA spiked in.

The CDR3 sequence: CASSSTPGSNEQFF. The CDR3 nucleotides read TGTGCCAGCAGCTCCACCCCAGGGTCCAATGAGCAGTTCTTC. The J gene is TRBJ2-1, the V gene TRBV11-2, with a possible D match to TRBD1 (5 bases). Germline V gene lookup returns CDR1 SGHAT and CDR2 FQNNGV. V was clipped by 4 bases and J by 6 bases, with 13 bases between them. This CDR3 has 14 amino acids.